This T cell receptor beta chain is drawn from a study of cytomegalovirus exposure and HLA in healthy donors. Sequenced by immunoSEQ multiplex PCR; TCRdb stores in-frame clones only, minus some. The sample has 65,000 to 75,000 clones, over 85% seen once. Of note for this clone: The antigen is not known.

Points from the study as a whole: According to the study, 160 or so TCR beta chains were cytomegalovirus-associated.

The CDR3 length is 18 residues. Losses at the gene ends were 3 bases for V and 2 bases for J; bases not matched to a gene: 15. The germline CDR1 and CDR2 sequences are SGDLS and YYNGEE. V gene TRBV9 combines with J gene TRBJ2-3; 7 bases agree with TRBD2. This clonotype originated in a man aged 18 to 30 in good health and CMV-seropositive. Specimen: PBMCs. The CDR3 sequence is CASSGGRDHRGLTDTQYF. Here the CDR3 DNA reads TGTGCCAGCAGCGGGGGGAGGGACCACCGGGGTCTCACAGATACGCAGTATTTT. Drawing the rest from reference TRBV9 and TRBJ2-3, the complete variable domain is DSGVTQTPKHLITATGQRVTLRCSPRSGDLSVYWYQQSLDQGLQFLIQYYNGEERAKGNILERFSAQQFPDLHSELNLSSLELGDSALYFCASSGGRDHRGLTDTQYFGPGTRLTVL.